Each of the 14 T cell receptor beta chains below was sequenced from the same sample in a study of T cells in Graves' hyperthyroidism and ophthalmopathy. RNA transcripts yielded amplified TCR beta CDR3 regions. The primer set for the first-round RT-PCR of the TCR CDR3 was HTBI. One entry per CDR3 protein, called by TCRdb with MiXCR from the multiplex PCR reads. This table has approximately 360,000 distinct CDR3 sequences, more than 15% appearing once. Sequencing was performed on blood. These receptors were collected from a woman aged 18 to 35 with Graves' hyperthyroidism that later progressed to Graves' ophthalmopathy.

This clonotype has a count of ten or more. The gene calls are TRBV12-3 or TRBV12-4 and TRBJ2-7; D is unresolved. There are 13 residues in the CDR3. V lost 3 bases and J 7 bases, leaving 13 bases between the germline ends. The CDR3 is CASSFSFVFEQYF. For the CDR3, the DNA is TGTGCCAGCAGTTTTTCCTTCGTTTTTGAGCAGTACTTC.

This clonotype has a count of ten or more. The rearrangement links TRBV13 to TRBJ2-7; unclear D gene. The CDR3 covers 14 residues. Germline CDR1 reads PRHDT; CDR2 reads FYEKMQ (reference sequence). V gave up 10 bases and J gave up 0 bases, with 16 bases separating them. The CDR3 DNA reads TGTGCCACACATAGCTCGAAACACTCCTACGAGCAGTACTTC. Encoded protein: CATHSSKHSYEQYF.

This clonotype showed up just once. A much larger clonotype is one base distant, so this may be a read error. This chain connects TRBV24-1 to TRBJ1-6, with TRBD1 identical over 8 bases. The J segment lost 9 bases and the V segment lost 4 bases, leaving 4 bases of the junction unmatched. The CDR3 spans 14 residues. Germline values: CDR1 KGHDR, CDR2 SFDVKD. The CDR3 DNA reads TGTGCCACCAGTGAGACAGGGGACACTTCACCCCTCCACTTT. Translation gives CATSETGDTSPLHF.

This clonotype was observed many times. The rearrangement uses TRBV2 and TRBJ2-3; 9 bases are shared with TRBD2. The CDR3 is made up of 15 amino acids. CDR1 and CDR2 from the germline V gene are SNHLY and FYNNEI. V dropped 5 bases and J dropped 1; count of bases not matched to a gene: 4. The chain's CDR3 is CASSLAGAGTDTQYF. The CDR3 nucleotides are TGTGCCAGCAGTTTAGCGGGAGCAGGCACAGATACGCAGTATTTT.

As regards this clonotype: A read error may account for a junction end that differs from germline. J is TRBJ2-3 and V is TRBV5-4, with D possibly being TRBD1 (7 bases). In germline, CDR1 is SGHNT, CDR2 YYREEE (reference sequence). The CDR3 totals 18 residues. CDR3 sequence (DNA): TGCGCCAGCAGCTCCTTCCCCCCGACAGGGACTCGAAGAGATACGCAGTATTTT. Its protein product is CASSSFPPTGTRRDTQYF.

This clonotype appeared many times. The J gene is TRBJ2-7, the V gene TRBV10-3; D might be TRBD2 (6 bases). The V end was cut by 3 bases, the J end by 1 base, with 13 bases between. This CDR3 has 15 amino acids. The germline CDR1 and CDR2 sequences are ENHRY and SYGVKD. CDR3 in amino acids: CAISDRGTASYEQYF. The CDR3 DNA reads TGTGCCATCAGTGATCGGGGGACGGCATCCTACGAGCAGTACTTC.

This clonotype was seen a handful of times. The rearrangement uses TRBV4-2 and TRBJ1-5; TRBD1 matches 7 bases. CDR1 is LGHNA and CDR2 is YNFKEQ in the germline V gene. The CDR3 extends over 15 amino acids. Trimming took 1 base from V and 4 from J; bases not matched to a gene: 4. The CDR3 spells CASSQVRGANQPQHF. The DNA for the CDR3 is TGTGCCAGCAGCCAAGTCAGGGGGGCAAATCAGCCCCAGCATTTT.

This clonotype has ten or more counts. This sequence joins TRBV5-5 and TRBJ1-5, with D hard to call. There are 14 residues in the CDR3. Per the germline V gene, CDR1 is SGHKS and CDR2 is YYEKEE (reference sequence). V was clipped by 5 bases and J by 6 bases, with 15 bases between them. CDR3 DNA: TGTGCCAGCAGAAATGGAGAACAAGGTCAGCCCCAGCATTTT. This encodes CASRNGEQGQPQHF.

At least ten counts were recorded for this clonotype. CDR3 residues: CASTSASRRETQYF. CDR3 bases: TGTGCCAGCACCTCGGCTAGCAGGCGGGAGACCCAGTACTTC. J is TRBJ2-5 and V is TRBV12-3 or TRBV12-4, with TRBD2 as a possible D gene (5 bases). There are 14 residues in the CDR3. Trimming left V 7 bases short and J 5 bases short, with 17 bases between.

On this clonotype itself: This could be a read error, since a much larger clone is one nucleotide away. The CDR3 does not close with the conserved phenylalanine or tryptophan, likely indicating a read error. The DNA for the CDR3 is TGTGCCAGCATGGGGAACACTGAAGCTTTCCTT. The encoded protein is CASMGNTEAFL. This chain connects TRBV2 to TRBJ1-1, with D unresolved. The CDR3 is 11 amino acids. The V gene lost 7 bases and the J gene lost 1 base, with 4 bases spanning the gap. Looked up from germline, CDR1 is SNHLY and CDR2 is FYNNEI.

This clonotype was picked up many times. DNA of the CDR3: TGTGCCAGCAGTTTACAGACGGAGTATGAAAAACTGTTTTTT. Amino acid sequence: CASSLQTEYEKLFF. This chain connects TRBV28 to TRBJ1-4; D gene uncertain. Between the trimmed V and J ends, which lost 2 bases and 6 bases, there was a span of 10 bases. This CDR3 comprises 14 residues. From germline, CDR1 is MDHEN and CDR2 SYDVKM.

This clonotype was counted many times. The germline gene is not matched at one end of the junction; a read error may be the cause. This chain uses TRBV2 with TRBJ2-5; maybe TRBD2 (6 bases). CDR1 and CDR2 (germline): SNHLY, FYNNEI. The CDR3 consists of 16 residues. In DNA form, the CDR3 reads TGTGCCAGCACTGAAAGAAAGACTAGTTTGCAAGAGACCCAGTACTTC. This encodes CASTERKTSLQETQYF.

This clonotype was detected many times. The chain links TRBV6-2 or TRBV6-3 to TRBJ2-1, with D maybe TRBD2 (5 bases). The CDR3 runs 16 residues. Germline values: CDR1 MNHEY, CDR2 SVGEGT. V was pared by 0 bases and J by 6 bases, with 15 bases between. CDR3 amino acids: CASSYSIGIGGNEQFF. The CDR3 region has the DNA TGTGCCAGCAGTTACTCAATCGGGATAGGAGGCAATGAGCAGTTCTTC.

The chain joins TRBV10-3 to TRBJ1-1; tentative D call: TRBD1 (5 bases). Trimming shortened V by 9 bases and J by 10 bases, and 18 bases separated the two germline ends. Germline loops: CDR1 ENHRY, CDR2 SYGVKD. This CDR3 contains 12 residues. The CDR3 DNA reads TGTGCCATAAAAACGAGGGCCACAGGAGCTTTCTTT. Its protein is CAIKTRATGAFF.